This T cell receptor (beta chain) was found in a study of cytomegalovirus exposure and HLA in healthy donors (dated by TCRdb to about 2017). Broadly, across the study: An earlier analysis of fewer than 750 of the donors reported around 280 Gb of sequence data and 95 million to 120 million unique TCR beta sequences obtained from around 180 million T cells. An early release covering 550 to 650 HLA-typed donors comprised around 300 gigabases of sequencing data and roughly 86 million unique TCR sequences. Of the 350 to 400 genotyped donors, around 81% fell in the genetic ancestry cluster associated with self-reported Caucasian donors. The aim of the study was to test whether cataloging public T cell receptors could identify signatures of past pathogen exposure. Using immunosequencing, the study profiled T cell repertoires from 500 to 800 subjects and related those repertoires to cytomegalovirus serostatus. A separate validation cohort of 100 to 150 different subjects was used in addition to the roughly 640-subject first cohort. The study combined high-throughput TCR immunosequencing, statistical association of individual TCRs with disease status, and machine learning to predict cytomegalovirus infection status. A later analysis re-analyzed previously published TCR beta repertoires from 600 to 850 donors and added high-resolution HLA genotyping to study TCR occurrence patterns. The later analysis used no new phenotypic data to find candidate immune exposures, relying instead on TCR beta sequences and their occurrence across donors. An earlier analysis of about 620 of the donors applied high-throughput TCR beta sequencing to assess whether each TCR beta V gene segment acted as functional or pseudogenic. Donor age, sex, ethnicity and CMV serostatus were compiled together with the repertoire data. A later genetic analysis used genome-wide SNP genotypes for about 65% of the roughly 700 donors, treating that subset as a discovery cohort. Every repertoire in the discovery cohort had been generated on one and the same sequencing platform. Class I and class II HLA loci were covered by the typing at four-digit resolution. The number of donors typed differed by locus, with roughly 620-630 for A, B, C, DRB1 and DQB1, 522 for DQA1, approximately 580 for DPA1, and some 440 for DPB1. Because of strong linkage in the cohort, five DR-DQ haplotypes were treated as single units for association and clustering. On average, 235,054 unique TCR beta nucleotide sequences were sequenced per donor among more than 350 genotyped donors of the cohort, with approximately 18% of those sequences being non-productive.

The cohort consisted of 650 to 700 healthy bone marrow donors. At the time of sampling, all cohort members were nominally healthy, though unrecorded immune exposures were likely present. The donor tested CMV seropositive, placing the donor among the roughly 300 seropositive members of the cohort. A peripheral blood sample was provided by each donor, and peripheral blood mononuclear cells were used for TCR beta sequencing. The Qiagen DNeasy Blood Extraction Kit was used to extract genomic DNA from the blood cell samples. Libraries came from the immunoSEQ multiplex PCR assay. For the multiplex PCR, a mixture combining 60 forward primers for TCR Vbeta segments and 13 reverse primers for TCR Jbeta segments was used. The CDR3 region of rearranged TCR beta genes was amplified from genomic DNA by a multiplex PCR assay. The amplified TCR beta libraries were sequenced on the Illumina HiSeq System as 87-base-pair reads. In the source study's methods: A later analysis tallied roughly 80 million unique TCR beta chains across the 700 or so repertoires, and approximately 12 million of those chains were shared by two or more donors. Raw reads were error-corrected and collapsed into unique sequences with a nearest-neighbor algorithm that merged closely related sequences to remove PCR and sequencing errors. V, D and J gene segments were assigned by aligning CDR3 sequences to IMGT reference sequences. For a sequence to be retained, at least a six-nucleotide match to both a V gene segment and a J gene segment was required. Rearrangements were called productive when the CDR3 lacked stop codons and stayed in frame with V and J; all others were non-productive. Following IMGT convention, CDR3 was defined as the stretch from the second conserved V-encoded cysteine up to the conserved J-encoded phenylalanine. The earlier analysis of about 530 of the donors excluded any sequence lacking an unambiguous match to a single V gene segment. An earlier analysis of approximately 590 of the donors classified V segments as functional when productive rearrangements were above 56.7% and as segregating when the standard deviation between donors was above 5%. A statistical classification framework was developed to diagnose cytomegalovirus status using the catalog of TCR beta chain sequences. V and J gene assignment, in a later analysis, came from comparing TCR nucleotide sequences with IMGT/GENE-DB human TR gene sequences. In a later analysis, CDR3 sequences and most-parsimonious VDJ recombination scenarios were assigned using the TCRdist pipeline. In a later analysis, each TCR beta chain was defined by its CDR3 amino acid sequence together with its V-gene family, and reads lacking a unique V-gene family were excluded. As a way to deal with suspected cross-contamination and a sequencing artifact, a later analysis dropped over 550 nucleotide sequences that were highly shared and had low generation probability. For each public chain, a later analysis derived a clonal expansion index from normalized ranks of inferred template counts within each repertoire. A later analysis computed generation probabilities with a VDJ recombination model fitted to out-of-frame rearrangements, and checked the results against IGoR. Hypergeometric tests were used in a later analysis to score TCR-TCR, TCR-HLA and TCR-CMV co-occurrence, with a repertoire-size bias correction applied to the TCR pairs. False discovery rates were estimated in a later analysis by permuting HLA or CMV assignments 20 times. In a later analysis, co-occurring TCRs were grouped with DBSCAN, and TCRdist sequence similarity was added when clustering was performed within HLA-allele-positive subsets. Co-occurrence clustering excluded repertoires with fewer than 30,000 or more than 120,000 public chains, plus five with anomalous nucleotide sharing. TCRdb carries this immuneACCESS record with in-frame sequences only. Its versions omit some clonotypes, under half of them owing to an unresolved V gene in the studies checked, with the rest unexplained. The DNA gave D and trimming, while V, J and clone size come from that table. The sample table shows 98,000 or so clones, and approximately 80% are seen once. Approximately 15% of the sample rests with the top ten.

CDR1 and CDR2 (SNHLY, FYNNEI) derive from the germline V gene. Ends trimmed: V by 5 bases, J by 2 bases; bases unmatched to a gene: 3. The CDR3, cysteine through phenylalanine, is 14 amino acids long. Of all the DNA, just the CDR3 is kept, 42 bases in frame from base 1. Beyond this particular receptor, the publication reports: A total of roughly 160 TCR beta chains were listed by the study as associated with cytomegalovirus. Compared with the 666-donor mean, donors in an Asian-associated ancestry cluster had fewer N-insertions in productive TCRs, according to a later genetic analysis. Strong co-occurrence of HLA alleles, especially DR and DQ, made assigning TCR associations to individual alleles difficult. For the cohort, immune exposure information was limited to CMV serostatus. The 87-base-pair reads could not distinguish some IMGT-functional V segments, including TRBV6-2 and TRBV6-3, so those segments were excluded. The classifier was reported to diagnose cytomegalovirus status with high specificity and sensitivity in both the original cohort and the validation cohort. The authors suggested that the approach could potentially be extended to other disease states and immunological phenotypes. Most TCR sequences were seen in very few donors, while some public TCRs were found in many individuals. In a later analysis, TCR association rates were found to vary across HLA loci, with the most associated TCRs seen for DRB1 alleles and the fewest for HLA-C alleles. Three of the identified cytomegalovirus-associated TCR beta chains were confirmed in vitro to be specific for cytomegalovirus antigens. This cohort had only TCR beta chains sequenced, and the lack of alpha or paired-chain data limited which features could be detected. Because counts were too low, under 20 rarely observed V segments, including chromosome 9 orphons, were left out of the earlier analysis of a few hundred of the donors. A further reported finding was that TCR beta sequences accurately predicted the HLA-A and HLA-B alleles for most subjects in the first cohort. In a later analysis, HLA-associated TCR beta chains were found to be more clonally expanded and to have lower generation probabilities than equally common non-associated chains. In an earlier analysis of roughly 500 of the donors, most TCR beta V segments appeared in productive rearrangements about 90% or about 30% of the time, broadly matching IMGT annotations. A later analysis reported that several top co-occurrence clusters appeared linked to parvovirus B19, influenza, CMV and Epstein-Barr virus. V-gene and J-gene trimming of TCR beta chains was associated with a missense DCLRE1C variant in a later genetic analysis, and the association was replicated in an independent cohort. Because HLA typing was unavailable for some donors at each locus, only the typed subset was used in association tests. Sequencing depth was assumed to be roughly uniform across donors in the presence/absence analyses, though that assumption may not hold. A group of highly shared sequence variants was considered likely to be a technical artifact of the sequencing pipeline. Correlated functional status among segregating V segments might be attributable to linkage disequilibrium, but an unknown experimental factor could not be ruled out. Most CMV-associated TCR beta chains appeared to be HLA-restricted in a later analysis, and the HLA associations seemed to be driven largely by CMV exposure. A later analysis associated about 17,000 TCR beta sequences with specific HLA alleles at a false discovery rate of 0.05.

Points on this clone: No cognate antigen has been identified for it. The sample holds no much larger clone one base away, and base qualities are not on file.

The origin of this receptor is a man aged 55 to 70 in good health and CMV-seropositive. Rearrangement joined TRBV2 to TRBJ2-7, with 10 central nucleotides matching TRBD1. What was sequenced was PBMCs. The DNA sequence reads TGTGCCAGCAGTCCCGGGACAGGGGCCTACGAGCAGTACTTC. This gives the protein CASSPGTGAYEQYF.